This T cell receptor (beta chain) comes out of a study of cytomegalovirus exposure and HLA in healthy donors. The CDR3 covers 15 residues. Trimming cost V 0 bases and J 4 bases, with 10 bases left between them. Germline-derived CDR1 and CDR2 are SGHTA and FQGTGA. Study-level points and caveats: The study listed 164 cytomegalovirus-associated TCR beta chains.

The donors were part of the validation cohort of roughly 110 subjects. That cohort was separate from the first cohort, which comprised about 730 subjects. Worth noting for this clone: Its antigen remains unidentified.

Only in-frame clones appear in the TCRdb table, and some are missing; sequencing was by immunoSEQ multiplex PCR. This table has fewer than 90,000 clones, around 94% appearing once. This TCR was recovered from a woman younger than 30 in good health and CMV-seropositive. Sequencing was done on a sample of PBMCs. The chain links TRBV7-3 to TRBJ2-1; possible D gene TRBD1, 6 bases. The CDR3 loop reads CASSLTATGYNEQFF. In DNA, the CDR3 is TGTGCCAGCAGCTTAACTGCGACAGGATACAATGAGCAGTTCTTC.